The 21 T cell receptor beta chains below come from one sample, sequenced in a study of T-cell reconstitution after alpha-beta-depleted transplantation in children (dated by TCRdb to 2016 to 2017). This specimen's treatment or condition label, per the study, means: allogeneic hematopoietic cell transplantation with graft depleted of TCRalphabeta T cells and CD19 B cells. The library was generated by PCR. Sequenced using an Illumina HiSeq 2500. To normalize quantification of the TCRbeta repertoire, the TCR libraries were built with molecular barcoding that relied on unique molecular identifiers. TCRdb trimmed the raw reads at Q25, called clones with MiXCR and kept productive beta chains. Every distinct CDR3 protein forms one entry, paired with its most common genes and DNA. Counted in this sample were 480,000 or so distinct CDR3 sequences; about 11% of them appeared once. The biggest ten clones account for 2% of the sample.

Sample: PBMCs, taken before TCRalphabeta/CD19-depleted stem cell transplant. The receptors stem from a child aged 2 to 10 with inherited bone marrow failure, due to receive a stem cell transplant.

This clonotype appeared many times. The chain combines TRBV4-1 with TRBJ2-3; the D gene is possibly TRBD2 (6 bases). Trimming shortened V by 0 bases and J by 0 bases, and 16 bases separated the two germline ends. The CDR3 sequence is 18 residues long. Per germline, CDR1 MGHRA and CDR2 YSYEKL. The CDR3 region is CASSQDARASGSTDTQYF. The DNA for the CDR3 is TGCGCCAGCAGCCAAGATGCTAGGGCGAGCGGGAGCACAGATACGCAGTATTTT.

This clonotype was seen ten or more times. The V and J genes are TRBV7-2 and TRBJ2-7; the match to TRBD2 covers 9 bases. V dropped 5 bases and J dropped 2; count of bases not matched to a gene: 7. Germline V lookup: CDR1 SGHTA, CDR2 FQGNSA. CDR3 length: 15 amino acids. The CDR3 spells CASSPSSGDTYEQYF. CDR3 nucleotide sequence: TGTGCCAGCAGCCCCTCTAGCGGGGACACCTACGAGCAGTACTTC.

This clonotype came up many times. The chain couples TRBV10-3 to TRBJ1-1; D might be TRBD1 (5 bases). V lost 2 bases, J lost 7 bases, and 11 bases lay in between. The germline gives CDR1 ENHRY, CDR2 SYGVKD. There are 13 residues in the CDR3. The CDR3 here is CAISERDRHEAFF. The CDR3, as DNA: TGTGCCATCAGTGAGCGGGACCGTCATGAAGCTTTCTTT.

The chain employs TRBV28 and TRBJ2-7; a possible D gene is TRBD1 (6 bases). V was cut by 7 bases and J by 5 bases, with 24 bases left in between. Germline CDR1 reads MDHEN; CDR2 reads SYDVKM. The CDR3 extends over 16 amino acids. The CDR3 protein is CASKPPKGESLHEQYF. CDR3 DNA sequence: TGTGCCAGCAAACCACCCAAGGGGGAATCCTTACACGAGCAGTACTTC.

This clonotype was found many times. The V call is TRBV12-3 or TRBV12-4, the J call TRBJ2-1; 11 bases match TRBD2. J was trimmed by 5 bases and V by 2 bases; bases with no gene match: 20. The CDR3 has 21 residues. CDR3 protein: CASSLILSGTSGAGLNNEQFF. In DNA form, the CDR3 reads TGTGCCAGCAGTTTAATTTTATCCGGGACTAGCGGCGCTGGCCTAAACAATGAGCAGTTCTTC.

This clonotype was observed at least ten times. The CDR3 reads CASSLAAGAKNIQYF. In DNA, the CDR3 is TGTGCCAGCAGCTTAGCGGCGGGAGCCAAAAACATTCAGTACTTC. The V and J genes are TRBV7-9 and TRBJ2-4; a weak D match, TRBD2 (5 bases). Germline-derived CDR1 and CDR2 are SEHNR and FQNEAQ (reference sequence). The CDR3 length is 15 residues. Deletions cut 0 bases from V and 0 bases from J, with 6 bases between.

This clonotype was seen at least ten times. The chain has TRBV12-3 or TRBV12-4 and TRBJ2-3; D possibly corresponds to TRBD1 (6 bases). V was clipped by 2 bases and J by 0 bases, with 6 bases between them. The CDR3 is made up of 14 amino acids. The CDR3 protein is CASSLTGSTDTQYF. The CDR3 coding sequence is TGTGCCAGCAGTTTAACAGGGAGCACAGATACGCAGTATTTT.

V gene TRBV7-8 combines with J gene TRBJ2-3, with TRBD2 matching 15 bases. CDR3 length equals 18 residues. Looked up from germline, CDR1 is SGHVS and CDR2 is FQNEAQ. Losses at the gene ends were 5 bases for V and 1 base for J; bases not matched to a gene: 7. CDR3 coding DNA: TGTGCCAGCAGCACAGGACTAGCGGGAGGGGGGGGCACAGATACGCAGTATTTT. Its protein product is CASSTGLAGGGGTDTQYF.

The V and J genes are TRBV6-2 or TRBV6-3 and TRBJ2-5; TRBD2 agrees at 8 bases. The CDR3 is 18 amino acids. The V gene's germline CDR1 is MNHEY and CDR2 SVGEGT. After removal of 6 bases from V and 2 bases from J, the junction contained 17 bases not matched to a gene. DNA of the CDR3: TGTGCCAGCAGGACCTTCACTGAAGCGGGAGTAGGGCAAGAGACCCAGTACTTC. It yields the protein CASRTFTEAGVGQETQYF.

As concerns this clonotype: One base away lies a much larger clone, so this may be a sequencing read error. The J gene is TRBJ2-7, the V gene TRBV4-1; D is possibly TRBD2 (6 bases). V was cut by 6 bases and J by 4 bases, with 19 bases left in between. CDR3 size: 15 residues. Germline V gene data show CDR1 as MGHRA and CDR2 as YSYEKL. The CDR3 here is CASRTNRDLGYEQYF. CDR3 coding DNA: TGCGCCAGCAGAACAAACCGGGACTTAGGATACGAGCAGTACTTC.

The chain is built from TRBV2 and TRBJ2-7, with 7 bases fitting TRBD1. Trimming at V came to 6 bases and at J to 8 bases, leaving 4 bases not matched to a gene. Per germline, CDR1 SNHLY and CDR2 FYNNEI. The CDR3 totals 11 residues. CDR3 region: CASRTGPQQYF. CDR3 bases: TGTGCCAGCAGGACAGGGCCCCAGCAGTACTTC.

The sample holds many counts of this clonotype. The chain recombines TRBV28 with TRBJ2-1; D gene unclear. V was pared by 3 bases and J by 8 bases, with 14 bases between. The germline V gene has CDR1 MDHEN and CDR2 SYDVKM. This CDR3 is built from 14 residues. CDR3: CASSFSSLWYEQFF. In nucleotides, the CDR3 is TGTGCCAGCAGTTTCTCCTCGCTTTGGTATGAGCAGTTCTTC.

This sequence joins TRBV12-3 or TRBV12-4 and TRBJ1-2; perhaps TRBD1 as D (5 bases). V lost 5 bases to trimming and J lost 0 bases, with 13 bases between them. CDR3 length: 15 amino acids. In DNA form, the CDR3 reads TGTGCCAGCAGTGAAGGGACCGAAGCTAACTATGGCTACACCTTC. This sequence encodes CASSEGTEANYGYTF.

This clonotype was recorded many times. The chain has TRBV6-5 and TRBJ2-1, with 9 nucleotides matching TRBD2. There are 15 residues in the CDR3. After removal of 4 bases from V and 7 bases from J, the junction contained 8 bases not matched to a gene. Germline CDR1 reads MNHEY; CDR2 reads SVGAGI. This CDR3 is CASSSSGTSSNEQFF. CDR3 in DNA: TGTGCCAGCAGTTCCTCCGGGACTAGCAGTAATGAGCAGTTCTTC.

In its sample, this clonotype was seen many times. This chain uses TRBV28 with TRBJ2-7; D is undetermined. This CDR3 spans 15 amino acids. From germline, CDR1 is MDHEN and CDR2 SYDVKM. Between the trimmed V and J ends, which lost 3 bases and 2 bases, there was a span of 14 bases. The CDR3 sequence: CASSFPSSRAYEQYF. The CDR3 coding sequence is TGTGCCAGCAGTTTCCCCTCGTCCCGAGCCTACGAGCAGTACTTC.

This clonotype was seen many times. This chain connects TRBV4-2 to TRBJ2-7; D is undetermined. CDR3 length: 15 residues. The V gene's germline CDR1 is LGHNA and CDR2 YNFKEQ. Trimming cost V 0 bases and J 3 bases, with 12 bases left between them. The DNA of the CDR3 is TGTGCCAGCAGCCAAGACTCTAGTCCCTACTACGAGCAGTACTTC. Translated: CASSQDSSPYYEQYF.

This clonotype was counted at least ten times. The CDR3, as DNA: TGTGCCAGCAGCTTACTAGCCCATGAGCAGTTCTTC. Translating gives CASSLLAHEQFF. The chain uses TRBV7-2 and TRBJ2-1; possible D gene TRBD2, 5 bases. CDR3 length equals 12 residues. Germline-derived CDR1 and CDR2 are SGHTA and FQGNSA. With 2 bases removed from V and 8 bases from J, the gap between germline ends came to 7 bases.

The V and J genes are TRBV12-3 or TRBV12-4 and TRBJ1-2, with 8 positions matching TRBD1. Trimming took 5 bases from V and 6 from J; bases not matched to a gene: 8. The CDR3 loop spans 14 amino acids. The CDR3 loop is CASSRPGGADGYTF. CDR3 in DNA: TGTGCCAGCAGTCGTCCAGGGGGCGCGGATGGCTACACCTTC.

This clonotype was observed a few times. The V call is TRBV30, the J call TRBJ2-5; 9 positions match TRBD1. The CDR3 runs to 14 residues. With 0 bases clipped from V and 4 bases from J, the junction kept 3 bases outside the gene matches. Germline values: CDR1 GTSNPN, CDR2 SVGIG (reference sequence). CDR3 sequence (DNA): TGTGCCTGGAGTGTGTGGACAGGGGCAGAGACCCAGTACTTC. This translates into CAWSVWTGAETQYF.

This clonotype was counted only a few times. V is TRBV3-1 and J is TRBJ2-1, with 9 nucleotides matching TRBD1. V gave up 3 bases and J gave up 5 bases; unmatched junction bases: 5. The CDR3 length is 15 residues. CDR1 LGHDT and CDR2 YNNKEL come from the germline V gene (reference sequence). The CDR3 region is CASSHIQGADNEQFF. The DNA for the CDR3 is TGTGCCAGCAGCCATATACAGGGGGCAGACAATGAGCAGTTCTTC.

This clonotype was picked up a small number of times. This rearrangement joins TRBV29-1 to TRBJ2-1, with 12 bases fitting TRBD1. The CDR3 covers 15 residues. Germline CDR1 reads SQVTM; CDR2 reads ANQGSEA. With 6 bases clipped from V and 4 bases from J, the junction kept 7 bases outside the gene matches. CDR3 bases: TGCAGCGTCCCCCCGGGACAGGGGGCTTACAATGAGCAGTTCTTC. Its protein is CSVPPGQGAYNEQFF.